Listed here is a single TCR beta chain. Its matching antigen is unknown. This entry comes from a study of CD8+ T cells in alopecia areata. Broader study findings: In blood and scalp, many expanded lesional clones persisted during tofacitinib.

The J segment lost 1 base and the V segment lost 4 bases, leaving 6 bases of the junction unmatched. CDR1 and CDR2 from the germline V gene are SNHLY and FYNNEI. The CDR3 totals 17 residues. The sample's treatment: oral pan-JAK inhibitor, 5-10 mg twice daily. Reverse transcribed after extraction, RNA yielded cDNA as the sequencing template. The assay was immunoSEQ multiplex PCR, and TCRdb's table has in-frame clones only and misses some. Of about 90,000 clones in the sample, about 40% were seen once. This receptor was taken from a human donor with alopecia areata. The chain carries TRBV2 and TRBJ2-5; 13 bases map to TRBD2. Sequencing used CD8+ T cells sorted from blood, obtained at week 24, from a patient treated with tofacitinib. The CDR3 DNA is TGTGCCAGCAGTGCTGATGGACTAGCGGGAGTCCAAGAGACCCAGTACTTC. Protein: CASSADGLAGVQETQYF.